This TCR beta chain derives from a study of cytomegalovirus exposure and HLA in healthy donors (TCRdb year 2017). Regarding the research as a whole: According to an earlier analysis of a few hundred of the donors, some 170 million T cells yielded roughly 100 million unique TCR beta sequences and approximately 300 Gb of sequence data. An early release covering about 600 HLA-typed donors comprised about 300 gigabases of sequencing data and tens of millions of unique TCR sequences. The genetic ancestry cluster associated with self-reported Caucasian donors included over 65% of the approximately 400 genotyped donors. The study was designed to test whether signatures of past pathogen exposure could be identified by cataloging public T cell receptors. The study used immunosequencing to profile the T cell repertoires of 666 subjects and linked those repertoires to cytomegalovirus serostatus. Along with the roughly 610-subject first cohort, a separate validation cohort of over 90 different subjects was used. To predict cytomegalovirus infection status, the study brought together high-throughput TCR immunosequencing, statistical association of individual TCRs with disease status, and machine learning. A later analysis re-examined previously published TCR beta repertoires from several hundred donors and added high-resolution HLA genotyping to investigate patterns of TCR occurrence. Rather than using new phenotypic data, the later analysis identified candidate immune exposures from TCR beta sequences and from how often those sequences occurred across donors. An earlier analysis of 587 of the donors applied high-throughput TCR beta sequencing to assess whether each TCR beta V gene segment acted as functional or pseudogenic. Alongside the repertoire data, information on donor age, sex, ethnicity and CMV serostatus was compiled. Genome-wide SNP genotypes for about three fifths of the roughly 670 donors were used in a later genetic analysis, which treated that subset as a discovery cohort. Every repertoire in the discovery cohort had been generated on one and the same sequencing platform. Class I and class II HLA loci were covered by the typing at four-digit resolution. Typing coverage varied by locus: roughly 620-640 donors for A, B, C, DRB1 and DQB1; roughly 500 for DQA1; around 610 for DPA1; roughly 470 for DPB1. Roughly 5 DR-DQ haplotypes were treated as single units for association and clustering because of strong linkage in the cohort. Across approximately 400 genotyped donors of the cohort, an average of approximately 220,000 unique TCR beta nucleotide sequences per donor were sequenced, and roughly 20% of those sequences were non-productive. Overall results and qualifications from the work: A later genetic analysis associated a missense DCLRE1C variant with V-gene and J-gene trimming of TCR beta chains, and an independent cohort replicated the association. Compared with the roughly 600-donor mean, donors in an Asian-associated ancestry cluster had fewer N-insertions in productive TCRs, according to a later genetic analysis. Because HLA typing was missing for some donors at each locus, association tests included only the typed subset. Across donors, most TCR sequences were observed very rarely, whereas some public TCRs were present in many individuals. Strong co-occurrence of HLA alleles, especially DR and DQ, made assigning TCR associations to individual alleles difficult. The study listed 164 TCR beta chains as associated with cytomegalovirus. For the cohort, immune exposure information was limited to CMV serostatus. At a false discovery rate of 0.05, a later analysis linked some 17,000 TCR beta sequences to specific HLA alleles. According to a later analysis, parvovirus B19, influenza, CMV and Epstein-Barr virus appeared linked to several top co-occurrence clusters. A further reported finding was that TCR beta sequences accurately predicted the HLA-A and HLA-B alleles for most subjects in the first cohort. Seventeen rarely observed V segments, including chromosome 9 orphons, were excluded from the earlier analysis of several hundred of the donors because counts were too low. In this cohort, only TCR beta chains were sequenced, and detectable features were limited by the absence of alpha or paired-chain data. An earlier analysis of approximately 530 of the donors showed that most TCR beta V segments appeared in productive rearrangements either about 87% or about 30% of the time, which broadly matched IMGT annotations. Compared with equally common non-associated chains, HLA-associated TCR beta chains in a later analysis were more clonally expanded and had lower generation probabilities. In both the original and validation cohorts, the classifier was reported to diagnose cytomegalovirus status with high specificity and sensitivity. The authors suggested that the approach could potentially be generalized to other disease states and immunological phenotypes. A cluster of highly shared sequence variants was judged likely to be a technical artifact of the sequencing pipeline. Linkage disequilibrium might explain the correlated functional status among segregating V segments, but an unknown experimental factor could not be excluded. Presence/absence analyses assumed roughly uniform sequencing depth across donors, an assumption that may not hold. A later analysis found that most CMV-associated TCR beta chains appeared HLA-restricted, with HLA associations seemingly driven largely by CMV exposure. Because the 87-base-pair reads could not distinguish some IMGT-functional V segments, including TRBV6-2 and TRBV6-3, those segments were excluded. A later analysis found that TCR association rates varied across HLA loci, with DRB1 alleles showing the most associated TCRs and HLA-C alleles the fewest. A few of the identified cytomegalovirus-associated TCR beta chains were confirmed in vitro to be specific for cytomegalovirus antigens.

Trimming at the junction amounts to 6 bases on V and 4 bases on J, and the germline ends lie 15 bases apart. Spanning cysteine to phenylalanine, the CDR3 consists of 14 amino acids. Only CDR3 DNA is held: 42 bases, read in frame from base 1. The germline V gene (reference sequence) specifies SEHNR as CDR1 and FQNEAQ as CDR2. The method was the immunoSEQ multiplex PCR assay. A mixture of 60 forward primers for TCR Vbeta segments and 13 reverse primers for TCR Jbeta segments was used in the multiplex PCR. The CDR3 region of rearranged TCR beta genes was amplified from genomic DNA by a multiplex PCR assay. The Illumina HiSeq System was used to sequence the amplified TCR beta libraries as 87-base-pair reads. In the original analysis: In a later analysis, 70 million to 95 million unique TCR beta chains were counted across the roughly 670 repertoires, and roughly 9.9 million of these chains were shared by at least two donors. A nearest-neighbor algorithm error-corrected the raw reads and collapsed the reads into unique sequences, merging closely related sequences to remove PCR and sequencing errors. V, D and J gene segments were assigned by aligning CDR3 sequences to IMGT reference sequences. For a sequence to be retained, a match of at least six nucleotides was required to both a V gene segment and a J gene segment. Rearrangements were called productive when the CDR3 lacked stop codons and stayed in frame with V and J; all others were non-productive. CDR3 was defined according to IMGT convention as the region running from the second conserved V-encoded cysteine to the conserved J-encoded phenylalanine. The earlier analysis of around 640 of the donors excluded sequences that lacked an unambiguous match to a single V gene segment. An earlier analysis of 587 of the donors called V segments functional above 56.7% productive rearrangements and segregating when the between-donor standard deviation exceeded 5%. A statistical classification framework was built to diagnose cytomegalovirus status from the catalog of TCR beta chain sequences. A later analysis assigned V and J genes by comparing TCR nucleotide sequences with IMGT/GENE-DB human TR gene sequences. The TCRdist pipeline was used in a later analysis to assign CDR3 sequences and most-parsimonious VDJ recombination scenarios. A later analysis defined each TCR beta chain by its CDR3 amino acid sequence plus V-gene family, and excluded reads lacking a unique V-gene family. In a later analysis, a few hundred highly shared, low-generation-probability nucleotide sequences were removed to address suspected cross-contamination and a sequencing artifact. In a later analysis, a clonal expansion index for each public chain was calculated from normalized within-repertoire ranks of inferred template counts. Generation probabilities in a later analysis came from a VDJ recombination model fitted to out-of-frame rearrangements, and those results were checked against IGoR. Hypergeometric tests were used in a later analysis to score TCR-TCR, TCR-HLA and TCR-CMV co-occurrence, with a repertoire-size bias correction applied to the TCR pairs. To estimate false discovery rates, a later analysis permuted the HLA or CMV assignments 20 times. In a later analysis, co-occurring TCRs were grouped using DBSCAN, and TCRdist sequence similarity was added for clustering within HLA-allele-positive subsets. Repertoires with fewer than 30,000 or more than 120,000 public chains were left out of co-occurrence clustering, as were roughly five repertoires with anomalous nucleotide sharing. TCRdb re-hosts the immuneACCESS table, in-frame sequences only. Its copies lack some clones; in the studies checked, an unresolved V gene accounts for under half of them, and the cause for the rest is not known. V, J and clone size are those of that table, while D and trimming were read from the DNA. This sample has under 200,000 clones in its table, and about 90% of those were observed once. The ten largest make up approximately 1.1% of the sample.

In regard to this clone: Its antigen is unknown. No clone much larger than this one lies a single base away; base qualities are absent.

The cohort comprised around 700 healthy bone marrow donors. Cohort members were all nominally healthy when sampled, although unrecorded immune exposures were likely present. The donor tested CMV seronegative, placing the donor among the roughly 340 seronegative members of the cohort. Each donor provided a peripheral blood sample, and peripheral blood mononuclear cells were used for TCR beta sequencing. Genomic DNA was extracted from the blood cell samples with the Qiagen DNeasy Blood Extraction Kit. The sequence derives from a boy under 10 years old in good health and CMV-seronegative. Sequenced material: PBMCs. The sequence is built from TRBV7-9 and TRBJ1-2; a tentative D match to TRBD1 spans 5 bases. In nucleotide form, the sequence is TGTGCCAGCAGACAGGACGGGACTTCCTATGGCTACACCTTC. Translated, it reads CASRQDGTSYGYTF. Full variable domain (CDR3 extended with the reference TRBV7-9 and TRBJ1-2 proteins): DTGVSQNPRHKITKRGQNVTFRCDPISEHNRLYWYRQTLGQGPEFLTYFQNEAQLEKSRLLSDRFSAERPKGSFSTLEIQRTEQGDSAMYLCASRQDGTSYGYTFGSGTRLTVV.